The T cell receptor beta chain under discussion was sequenced for a study of shared clonotypes between healthy human individuals. Study results and caveats: In this cohort, only blood was sampled, and tissue repertoires likely differ.

Each cell subset's genomic DNA was divided evenly among several immunoSEQ plates. The data were produced by immunoSEQ multiplex PCR, yet TCRdb's version contains in-frame clones alone and is incomplete. The data hold 2 million to 2.5 million clones, with 85% to 95% observed a single time. This clone came up once. Antigen specificity is unknown. The source is a young man in good health. Some clones in this sample may be carry-over from other donors' samples. Sequenced sample: naive CD4+ T cells from PBMCs. Noted subset: CD45RA+ positively selected.

CDR3 sequence reads: CASSNTVLGGYTF. In nucleotides, the CDR3 is TGTGCCAGCAGTAACACGGTTTTAGGCGGCTACACCTTC. The chain employs TRBV28 and TRBJ1-2; D gene uncertain. Looked up from germline, CDR1 is MDHEN and CDR2 is SYDVKM. V lost 5 bases and J 8 bases, leaving 15 bases between the germline ends. This CDR3 contains 13 residues.